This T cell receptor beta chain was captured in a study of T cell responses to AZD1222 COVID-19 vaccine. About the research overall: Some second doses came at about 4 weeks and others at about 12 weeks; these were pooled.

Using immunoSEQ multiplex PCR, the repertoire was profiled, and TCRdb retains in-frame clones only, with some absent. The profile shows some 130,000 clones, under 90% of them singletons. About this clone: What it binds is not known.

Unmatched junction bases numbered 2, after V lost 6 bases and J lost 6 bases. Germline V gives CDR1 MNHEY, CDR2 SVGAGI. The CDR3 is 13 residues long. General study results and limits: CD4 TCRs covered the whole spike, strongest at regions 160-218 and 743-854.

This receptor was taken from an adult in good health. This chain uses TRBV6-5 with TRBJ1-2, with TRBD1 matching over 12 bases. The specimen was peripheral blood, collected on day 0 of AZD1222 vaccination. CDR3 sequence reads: CASRGQGANGYTF. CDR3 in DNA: TGTGCCAGCAGGGGACAGGGGGCGAATGGCTACACCTTC.